One and the same sample provided the 5 T cell receptor beta chains below, sequenced in a study of lymphopenia after photon versus proton radiotherapy. Method: immunoSEQ multiplex PCR; TCRdb's copy keeps in-frame clones and lacks some. Of 5,300 or so clones detected, more than 75% appear once; the ten largest clones hold 15% to 20%. The input for sequencing was peripheral blood, taken from a patient treated with photon-based radiotherapy. These receptors came from a man aged 30-40 years with gastric cancer.

The J gene is TRBJ1-5, the V gene TRBV19; 7 positions agree with TRBD1. Germline lookup yields CDR1 LNHDA and CDR2 SQIVND (reference sequence). The CDR3 runs to 15 residues. With V trimmed by 3 bases and J by 7 bases, 9 bases remained unmatched. In nucleotides, the CDR3 is TGTGCCAGTAGTATTAGTGTAGGGGGCGGACAGCCCCAGCATTTT. It codes for CASSISVGGGQPQHF. Drawing the rest from reference TRBV19 and TRBJ1-5, the complete variable domain is DGGITQSPKYLFRKEGQNVTLSCEQNLNHDAMYWYRQDPGQGLRLIYYSQIVNDFQKGDIAEGYSVSREKKESFPLTVTSAQKNPTAFYLCASSISVGGGQPQHFGDGTRLSIL.

The genes are TRBV7-8 and TRBJ1-5; 8 positions agree with TRBD1. The junction had 4 bases not matched to a gene; V was cut back by 0 bases and J by 3 bases. The germline gives CDR1 SGHVS, CDR2 FQNEAQ. This CDR3 region has 16 residues. As DNA, the CDR3 is TGTGCCAGCAGCTTAGCGAGGGACAGGTTCAATCAGCCCCAGCATTTT. Protein product: CASSLARDRFNQPQHF.

V gene TRBV9 combines with J gene TRBJ1-1; TRBD1 might be the D (6 bases). V was cut by 3 bases and J by 5 bases, with 17 bases left in between. CDR3 length: 15 amino acids. Germline V gene data show CDR1 as SGDLS and CDR2 as YYNGEE. The CDR3 spells CASSGGGLEGTEAFF. In DNA form, the CDR3 reads TGTGCCAGCAGCGGAGGGGGTTTGGAGGGGACTGAAGCTTTCTTT.

The V gene is TRBV7-2, the J gene TRBJ2-3; a possible D gene is TRBD2 (5 bases). The V gene's germline CDR1 is SGHTA and CDR2 FQGNSA. The CDR3 has 13 amino acids. V was pared by 5 bases and J by 0 bases, with 6 bases between. This chain's CDR3 is CASSPGSTDTQYF. CDR3 in DNA: TGTGCCAGCAGCCCGGGGAGCACAGATACGCAGTATTTT.

The rearrangement links TRBV28 to TRBJ2-2; no reliable D call. The germline CDR1 and CDR2 sequences are MDHEN and SYDVKM. V lost 6 bases and J lost 2, with 4 bases in between. This CDR3 has 12 residues. The CDR3 is CASSRNTGELFF. Here the CDR3 DNA reads TGTGCCAGCAGCCGAAACACCGGGGAGCTGTTTTTT.